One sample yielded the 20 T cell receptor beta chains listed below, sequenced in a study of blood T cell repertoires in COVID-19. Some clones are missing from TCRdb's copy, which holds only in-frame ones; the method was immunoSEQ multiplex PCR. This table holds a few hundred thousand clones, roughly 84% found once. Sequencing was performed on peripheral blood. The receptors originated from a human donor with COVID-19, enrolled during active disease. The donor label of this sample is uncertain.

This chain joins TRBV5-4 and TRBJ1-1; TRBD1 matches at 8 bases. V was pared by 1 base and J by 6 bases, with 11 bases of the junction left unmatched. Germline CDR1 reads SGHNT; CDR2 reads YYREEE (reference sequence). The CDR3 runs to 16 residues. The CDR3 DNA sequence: TGTGCCAGCAGCTTGTTCGACAGGGGAGGCGGTGCTGAAGCTTTCTTT. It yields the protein CASSLFDRGGGAEAFF.

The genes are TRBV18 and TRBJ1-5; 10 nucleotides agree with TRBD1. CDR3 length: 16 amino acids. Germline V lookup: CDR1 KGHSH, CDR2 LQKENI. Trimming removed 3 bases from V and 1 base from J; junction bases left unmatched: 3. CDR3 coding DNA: TGTGCCAGCTCACCCCTGGGACAGGGGAGCAATCAGCCCCAGCATTTT. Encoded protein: CASSPLGQGSNQPQHF.

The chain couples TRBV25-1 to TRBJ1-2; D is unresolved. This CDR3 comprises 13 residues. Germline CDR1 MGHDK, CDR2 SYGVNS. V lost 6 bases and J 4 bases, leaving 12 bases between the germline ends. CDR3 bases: TGTGCCAGCAGCGGGGAATCGGTCTATGGCTACACCTTC. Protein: CASSGESVYGYTF.

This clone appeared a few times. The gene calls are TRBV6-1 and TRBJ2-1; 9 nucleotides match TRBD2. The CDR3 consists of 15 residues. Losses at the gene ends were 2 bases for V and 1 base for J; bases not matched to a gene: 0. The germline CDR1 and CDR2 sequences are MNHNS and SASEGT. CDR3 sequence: CASSELAGSYNEQFF. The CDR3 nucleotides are TGTGCCAGCAGTGAACTAGCGGGGTCCTACAATGAGCAGTTCTTC.

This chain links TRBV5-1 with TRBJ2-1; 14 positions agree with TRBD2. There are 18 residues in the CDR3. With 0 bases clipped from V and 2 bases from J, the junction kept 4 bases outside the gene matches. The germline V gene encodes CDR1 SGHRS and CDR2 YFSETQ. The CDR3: CASSLGGLAGGPYNEQFF. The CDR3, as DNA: TGCGCCAGCAGCTTGGGCGGACTAGCGGGAGGACCCTACAATGAGCAGTTCTTC.

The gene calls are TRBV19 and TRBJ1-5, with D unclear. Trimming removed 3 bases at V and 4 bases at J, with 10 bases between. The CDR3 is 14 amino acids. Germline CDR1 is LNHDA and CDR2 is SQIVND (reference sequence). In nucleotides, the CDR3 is TGTGCCAGTAGTATTTTAGGAGAGAATCAGCCCCAGCATTTT. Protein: CASSILGENQPQHF. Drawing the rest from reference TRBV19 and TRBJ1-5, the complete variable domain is DGGITQSPKYLFRKEGQNVTLSCEQNLNHDAMYWYRQDPGQGLRLIYYSQIVNDFQKGDIAEGYSVSREKKESFPLTVTSAQKNPTAFYLCASSILGENQPQHFGDGTRLSIL.

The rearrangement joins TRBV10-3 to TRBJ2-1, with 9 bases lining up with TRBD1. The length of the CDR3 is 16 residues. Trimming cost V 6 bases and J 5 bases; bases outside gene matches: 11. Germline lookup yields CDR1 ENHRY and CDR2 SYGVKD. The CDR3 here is CAISEPGTGSDNEQFF. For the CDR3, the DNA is TGTGCCATCAGCGAACCCGGGACAGGGAGCGACAATGAGCAGTTCTTC.

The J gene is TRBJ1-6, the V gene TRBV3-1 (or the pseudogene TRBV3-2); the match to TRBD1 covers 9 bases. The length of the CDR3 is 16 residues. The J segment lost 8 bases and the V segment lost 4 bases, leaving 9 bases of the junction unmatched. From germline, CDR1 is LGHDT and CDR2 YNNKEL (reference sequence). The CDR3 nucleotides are TGTGCCAGCAGCCTACCGGGACAGGGCAACGATTCACCCCTCCACTTT. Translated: CASSLPGQGNDSPLHF.

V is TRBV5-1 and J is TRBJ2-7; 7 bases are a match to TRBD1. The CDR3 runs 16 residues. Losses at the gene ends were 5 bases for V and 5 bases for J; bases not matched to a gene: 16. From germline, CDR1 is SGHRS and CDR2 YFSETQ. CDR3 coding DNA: TGCGCCAGCAGTACACGTCCCGGGACAGTGGACCACGAGCAGTACTTC. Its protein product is CASSTRPGTVDHEQYF.

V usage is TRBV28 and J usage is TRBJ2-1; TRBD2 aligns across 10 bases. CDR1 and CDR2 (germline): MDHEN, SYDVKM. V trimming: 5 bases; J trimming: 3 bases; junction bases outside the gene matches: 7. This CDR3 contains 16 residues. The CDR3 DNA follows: TGTGCCAGCAGTCCTTCACTAGCGGGAATCTACAATGAGCAGTTCTTC. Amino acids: CASSPSLAGIYNEQFF. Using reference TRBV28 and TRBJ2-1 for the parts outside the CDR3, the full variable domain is DVKVTQSSRYLVKRTGEKVFLECVQDMDHENMFWYRQDPGLGLRLIYFSYDVKMKEKGDIPEGYSVSREKKERFSLILESASTNQTSMYLCASSPSLAGIYNEQFFGPGTRLTVL.

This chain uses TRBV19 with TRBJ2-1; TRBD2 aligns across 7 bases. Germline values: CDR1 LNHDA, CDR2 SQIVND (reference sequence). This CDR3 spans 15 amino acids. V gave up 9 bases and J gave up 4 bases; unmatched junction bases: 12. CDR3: CASRTPASGYNEQFF. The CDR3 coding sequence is TGTGCCAGCCGGACCCCGGCTAGCGGATACAATGAGCAGTTCTTC.

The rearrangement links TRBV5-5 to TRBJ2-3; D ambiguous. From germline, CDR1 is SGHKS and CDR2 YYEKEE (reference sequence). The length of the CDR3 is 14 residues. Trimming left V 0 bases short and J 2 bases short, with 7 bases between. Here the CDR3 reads CASSLGGNTDTQYF. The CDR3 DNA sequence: TGTGCCAGCAGCTTGGGCGGTAACACAGATACGCAGTATTTT.

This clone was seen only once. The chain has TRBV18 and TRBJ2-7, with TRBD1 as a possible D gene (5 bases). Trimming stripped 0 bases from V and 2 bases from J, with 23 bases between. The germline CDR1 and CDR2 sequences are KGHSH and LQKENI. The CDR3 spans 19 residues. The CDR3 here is CASSPPNRPTGHLTYEQYF. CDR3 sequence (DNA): TGTGCCAGCTCACCACCGAATCGCCCCACTGGACACCTGACCTACGAGCAGTACTTC.

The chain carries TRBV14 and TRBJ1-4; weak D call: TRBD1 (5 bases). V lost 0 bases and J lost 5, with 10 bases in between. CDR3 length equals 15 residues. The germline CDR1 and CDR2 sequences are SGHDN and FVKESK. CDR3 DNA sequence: TGTGCCAGCAGCCAAGATCGGGCAGGGAATGAAAAACTGTTTTTT. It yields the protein CASSQDRAGNEKLFF.

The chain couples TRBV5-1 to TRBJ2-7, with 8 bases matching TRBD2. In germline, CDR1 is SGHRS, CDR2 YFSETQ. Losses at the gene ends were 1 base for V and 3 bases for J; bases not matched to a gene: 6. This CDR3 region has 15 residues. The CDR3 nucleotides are TGCGCCAGCAGCTTGAGCGGGGGACCCTTCTACGAGCAGTACTTC. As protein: CASSLSGGPFYEQYF.

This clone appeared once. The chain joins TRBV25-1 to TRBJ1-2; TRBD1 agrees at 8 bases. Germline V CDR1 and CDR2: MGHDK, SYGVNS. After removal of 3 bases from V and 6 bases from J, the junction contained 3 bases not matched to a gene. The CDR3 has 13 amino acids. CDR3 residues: CASSDGQGNGYTF. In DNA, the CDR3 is TGTGCCAGCAGTGATGGACAGGGCAATGGCTACACCTTC.

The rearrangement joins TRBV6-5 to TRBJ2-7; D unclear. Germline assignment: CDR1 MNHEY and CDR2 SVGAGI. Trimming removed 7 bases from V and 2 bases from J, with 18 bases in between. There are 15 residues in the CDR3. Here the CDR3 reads CASTSSWQSAYEQYF. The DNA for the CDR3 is TGTGCCAGCACCTCCTCCTGGCAGTCTGCCTACGAGCAGTACTTC.

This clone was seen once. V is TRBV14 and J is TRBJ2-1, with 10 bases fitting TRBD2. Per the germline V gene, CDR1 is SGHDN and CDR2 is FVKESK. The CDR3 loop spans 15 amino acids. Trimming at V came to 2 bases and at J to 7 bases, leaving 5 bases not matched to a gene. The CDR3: CASSQPGLALNEQFF. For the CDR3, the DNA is TGTGCCAGCAGCCAACCGGGACTAGCGCTGAATGAGCAGTTCTTC.

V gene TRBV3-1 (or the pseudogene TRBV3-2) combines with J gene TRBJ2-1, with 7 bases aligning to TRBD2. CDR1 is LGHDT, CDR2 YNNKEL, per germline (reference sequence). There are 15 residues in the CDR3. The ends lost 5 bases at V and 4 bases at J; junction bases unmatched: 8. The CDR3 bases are TGTGCCAGCAGCATGGGGAGGGGTGTGTACAATGAGCAGTTCTTC. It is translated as CASSMGRGVYNEQFF.

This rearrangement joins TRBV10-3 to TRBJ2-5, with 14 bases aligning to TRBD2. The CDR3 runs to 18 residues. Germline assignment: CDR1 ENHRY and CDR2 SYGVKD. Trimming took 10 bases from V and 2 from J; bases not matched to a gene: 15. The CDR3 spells CATLVGTSGSGRQETQYF. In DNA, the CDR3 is TGTGCCACTCTAGTCGGGACTAGCGGGAGTGGCAGGCAAGAGACCCAGTACTTC.